This T cell receptor (delta chain) comes out of a study of gamma-delta T cells after stem cell transplantation. Within the sample, this clone is medium-sized. The germline V gene encodes CDR1 GEAIGNYY and CDR2 EKD. V was pared by 0 bases and J by 4 bases, with 11 bases between. There are 14 residues in the CDR3. TCRdb ran CATT on the RT-PCR reads. The table lists around 10,000 delta-chain clones, 1% to 1.5% of them singletons. V is TRDV2 and J is TRDJ1; perhaps TRDD3 as D (5 bases). The sample taken for sequencing was gamma-delta T cells. The clonotype comes from a human donor. It is not recorded whose cells these are; they may come from a transplant donor. CDR3: CACDTLTGNDKLIF. The CDR3 region has the DNA TGTGCCTGTGACACCCTTACTGGAAACGATAAACTCATCTTT.